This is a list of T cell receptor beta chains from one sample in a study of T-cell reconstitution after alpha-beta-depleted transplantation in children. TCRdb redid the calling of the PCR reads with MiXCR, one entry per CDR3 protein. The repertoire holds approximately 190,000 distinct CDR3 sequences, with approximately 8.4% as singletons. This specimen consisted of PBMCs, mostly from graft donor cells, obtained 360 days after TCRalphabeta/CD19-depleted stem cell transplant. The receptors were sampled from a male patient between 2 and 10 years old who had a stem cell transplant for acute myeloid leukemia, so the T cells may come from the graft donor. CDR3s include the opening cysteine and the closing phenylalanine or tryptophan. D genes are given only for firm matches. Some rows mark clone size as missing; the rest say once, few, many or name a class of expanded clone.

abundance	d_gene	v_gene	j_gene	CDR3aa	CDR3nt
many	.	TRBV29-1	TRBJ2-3	CSVEGTSSTDTQYF	TGCAGCGTTGAGGGGACGTCTTCCACAGATACGCAGTATTTT
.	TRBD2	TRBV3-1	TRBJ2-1	CASSQALAVYNEQFF	TGTGCCAGCAGCCAAGCCCTAGCGGTTTACAATGAGCAGTTCTTC
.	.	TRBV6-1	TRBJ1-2	CASSEDGYGYTF	TGTGCCAGCAGCGAGGACGGCTATGGCTACACCTTC
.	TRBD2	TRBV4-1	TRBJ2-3	CASSQGSTSARDTQYF	TGCGCCAGCAGCCAGGGCTCCACTAGCGCTCGTGATACGCAGTATTTT
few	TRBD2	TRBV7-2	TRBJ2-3	CASSLALAGSTDTQYF	TGTGCCAGCAGCTTAGCGCTAGCGGGGAGCACAGATACGCAGTATTTT
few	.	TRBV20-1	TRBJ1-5	CSARAGVELGQPQHF	TGCAGTGCTAGAGCCGGGGTAGAACTTGGTCAGCCCCAGCATTTT
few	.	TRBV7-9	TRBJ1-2	CASSWGQNYGYTF	TGTGCCAGCAGCTGGGGACAAAACTATGGCTACACCTTC
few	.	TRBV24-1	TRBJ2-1	CATSDSKSGLPINEQFF	TGTGCCACCAGTGATTCTAAGTCGGGACTCCCAATCAATGAGCAGTTCTTC
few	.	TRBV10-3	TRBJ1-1	CAIKGGNSRHAEAFF	TGTGCCATCAAGGGGGGGAACTCCCGGCACGCTGAAGCTTTCTTT
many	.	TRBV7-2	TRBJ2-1	CASSPRGGREQFF	TGTGCCAGCAGCCCCCGTGGGGGGCGGGAGCAGTTCTTC
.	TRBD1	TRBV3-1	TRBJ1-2	CASSSDRGPGYTF	TGTGCCAGCAGCTCAGACAGGGGGCCGGGCTACACCTTC
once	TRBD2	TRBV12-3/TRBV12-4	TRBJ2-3	CASTLSGGSADTQYF	TGTGCCAGCACCCTCTCGGGCGGGAGCGCAGATACGCAGTATTTT
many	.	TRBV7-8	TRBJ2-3	CASSPWPEITDTQYF	TGTGCCAGCAGCCCGTGGCCAGAGATTACAGATACGCAGTATTTT
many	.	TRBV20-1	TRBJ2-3	CSASFSQTDTQYF	TGCAGTGCTTCCTTTTCGCAGACAGATACGCAGTATTTT
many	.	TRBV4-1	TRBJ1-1	CASSPGWGGMNTEAFF	TGCGCCAGCAGCCCCGGCTGGGGGGGCATGAACACTGAAGCTTTCTTT
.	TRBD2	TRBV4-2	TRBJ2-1	CASSLVAGGPGYNEQFF	TGTGCCAGCAGCCTCGTAGCGGGAGGCCCCGGGTACAATGAGCAGTTCTTC
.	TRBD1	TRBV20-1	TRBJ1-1	CSAAPPGGFTEAFF	TGCAGTGCTGCCCCCCCAGGGGGCTTCACTGAAGCTTTCTTT
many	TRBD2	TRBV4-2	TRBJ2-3	CASSQDITSVADTQYF	TGTGCCAGCAGCCAAGATATAACTAGCGTAGCAGATACGCAGTATTTT
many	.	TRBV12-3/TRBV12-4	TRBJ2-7	CASSLARVRGHEQYF	TGTGCCAGCAGTTTAGCGAGAGTCAGGGGTCACGAGCAGTACTTC
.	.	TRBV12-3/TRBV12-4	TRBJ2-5	CASRPPRFQETQYF	TGTGCCAGCAGGCCCCCTAGGTTCCAAGAGACCCAGTACTTC
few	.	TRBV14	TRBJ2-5	CASSQLSRREETQYF	TGTGCCAGCAGCCAACTATCACGGAGAGAAGAGACCCAGTACTTC
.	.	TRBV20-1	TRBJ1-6	CSARDYGSPLHF	TGCAGTGCTAGAGATTATGGCTCACCCCTCCACTTT
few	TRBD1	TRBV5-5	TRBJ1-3	CASSLVRDRGRNTIYF	TGTGCCAGCAGCTTGGTCCGGGACAGGGGCAGAAACACCATATATTTT
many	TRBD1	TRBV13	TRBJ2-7	CASSLGQGAYEQYF	TGTGCCAGCAGCTTAGGACAGGGGGCCTACGAGCAGTACTTC
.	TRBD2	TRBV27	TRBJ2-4	CASKPRTSGRSAAKNIQYF	TGTGCCAGCAAACCCCGGACTAGCGGGAGGTCCGCGGCCAAAAACATTCAGTACTTC
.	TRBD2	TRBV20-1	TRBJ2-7	CSARAFLAASSYEQYF	TGCAGTGCTAGAGCTTTCCTAGCGGCCAGCTCCTACGAGCAGTACTTC
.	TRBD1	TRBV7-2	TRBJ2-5	CASSLTGLLFETQYF	TGTGCCAGCAGCTTGACAGGGCTTCTCTTCGAGACCCAGTACTTC
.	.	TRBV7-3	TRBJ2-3	CASSPTVGDTQYF	TGTGCCAGCAGCCCCACCGTAGGGGATACGCAGTATTTT
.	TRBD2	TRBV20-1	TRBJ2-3	CCASVAGESTSTDTQYF	TGCTGTGCTAGTGTAGCGGGGGAATCGACTAGCACAGATACGCAGTATTTT
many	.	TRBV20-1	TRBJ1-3	CSAEAEGRNSGNTIYF	TGCAGTGCCGAAGCCGAGGGACGGAACTCTGGAAACACCATATATTTT
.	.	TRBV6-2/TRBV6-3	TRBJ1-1	CASSFPASRGFF	TGTGCCAGCAGCTTCCCGGCTAGTAGGGGTTTCTTT
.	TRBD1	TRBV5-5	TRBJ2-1	CASRGQGNNEQFF	TGTGCCAGCCGCGGACAGGGTAACAATGAGCAGTTCTTC
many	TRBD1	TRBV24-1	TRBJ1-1	CATSGQGSEAFF	TGTGCCACCAGTGGACAGGGCAGTGAAGCTTTCTTT
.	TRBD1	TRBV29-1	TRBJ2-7	CSAGTGDEQYF	TGCAGCGCCGGGACAGGGGACGAGCAGTACTTC
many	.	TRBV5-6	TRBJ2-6	CASSLTGRNSGANVLTF	TGTGCCAGCAGCTTGACAGGGAGGAACTCTGGGGCCAACGTCCTGACTTTC
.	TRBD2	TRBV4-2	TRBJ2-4	CASSHPASGRGAKNIQYF	TGTGCCAGCAGCCATCCTGCTAGCGGGAGAGGTGCCAAAAACATTCAGTACTTC
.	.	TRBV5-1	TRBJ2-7	CASSFRDGFYEQYF	TGCGCCAGCAGCTTCCGGGACGGATTCTACGAGCAGTACTTC
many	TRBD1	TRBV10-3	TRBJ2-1	CAISGQGLYYNEQFF	TGTGCCATCTCCGGACAGGGGCTCTATTACAATGAGCAGTTCTTC
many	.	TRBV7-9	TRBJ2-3	CASSLAAGDTQYF	TGTGCCAGCAGCTTAGCGGCGGGAGATACGCAGTATTTT
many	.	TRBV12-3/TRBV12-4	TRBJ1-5	CASSLSSNQPQHF	TGTGCCAGCAGTTTGAGTTCCAATCAGCCCCAGCATTTT
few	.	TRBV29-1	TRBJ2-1	CSVPRELAYNEQFF	TGCAGCGTTCCTCGGGAGCTCGCCTACAATGAGCAGTTCTTC